This T cell receptor (beta chain) was profiled in a study of identical twins. Germline loops: CDR1 SEHNR, CDR2 FQNEAQ (reference sequence). The CDR3 covers 14 residues. V lost 5 bases and J lost 3; bases outside the gene matches: 7. TCRdb re-analysed the 5' RACE reads in MiXCR, keeping a single row per CDR3 protein. The sample holds approximately 700,000 distinct CDR3 sequences; 18% are singletons and the top ten take about 12%. The data were also submitted as part of a second study, on T cells expressing NK-cell markers.

The chain has TRBV7-9 and TRBJ2-7; 7 bases match TRBD1. Sequencing was done on a sample of PBMCs. This sequence originates from a woman between 18 and 30 years old in good health. CDR3 amino acids: CASSADRVLYEQYF. Written as DNA, the CDR3 is TGTGCCAGCAGCGCAGACAGGGTTCTCTACGAGCAGTACTTC.